A single sample is the source of the 5 T cell receptor beta chains below, sequenced in a study of blood T cell repertoires in COVID-19. The repertoire was sequenced with immunoSEQ multiplex PCR; TCRdb's copy has only in-frame clones and lacks some. The sample includes 250,000 or so clones, around 84% seen only once; the top ten take around 2.5%. Sequences were obtained from peripheral blood. All receptors derive from a man in his forties who had recovered from COVID-19.

This clone was detected only once. The gene calls are TRBV6-5 and TRBJ2-7; the D gene is possibly TRBD1 (5 bases). Per germline, CDR1 MNHEY and CDR2 SVGAGI. V was trimmed by 6 bases and J by 5 bases, leaving 20 bases between them. The CDR3 is 15 amino acids. This CDR3 reads CASRYRQISYDEQYF. CDR3 nucleotide sequence: TGTGCCAGCAGATACAGACAGATAAGCTACGACGAGCAGTACTTC.

J is TRBJ2-7 and V is TRBV6-4; 8 nucleotides line up with TRBD1. Germline V lookup: CDR1 MRHNA, CDR2 SNTAGT. The CDR3 totals 16 residues. Germline trimming cut 2 bases from V and 5 bases from J; bases unmatched to any gene: 11. CDR3 nucleotides: TGTGCCAGCAGTGACGTAGAGCAGGGGGCGAAGAACGAGCAGTACTTC. Residues: CASSDVEQGAKNEQYF.

The chain combines TRBV7-2 with TRBJ1-5; D may be TRBD1 (6 bases). V was trimmed by 0 bases and J by 3 bases, leaving 9 bases between them. The CDR3 is made up of 15 amino acids. The germline CDR1 and CDR2 sequences are SGHTA and FQGNSA. The CDR3 loop is CASSLATGLNQPQHF. CDR3 in DNA: TGTGCCAGCAGCTTAGCGACAGGTCTCAATCAGCCCCAGCATTTT.

The chain uses TRBV19 and TRBJ2-1; a weak D match, TRBD2 (6 bases). Trimming stripped 0 bases from V and 6 bases from J, with 12 bases between. CDR3 length equals 15 residues. CDR1 is LNHDA, CDR2 SQIVND, per germline (reference sequence). CDR3 DNA sequence: TGTGCCAGTAGTATAGATGGGGGGTTAGGCAATGAGCAGTTCTTC. This gives the protein CASSIDGGLGNEQFF.

The V call is TRBV19, the J call TRBJ1-4, with 8 bases matching TRBD1. This CDR3 region has 16 residues. The J segment lost 0 bases and the V segment lost 3 bases, leaving 3 bases of the junction unmatched. CDR1 is LNHDA, CDR2 SQIVND, per germline (reference sequence). CDR3: CASSILDRATNEKLFF. Written as DNA, the CDR3 is TGTGCCAGTAGTATCCTGGACAGGGCAACTAATGAAAAACTGTTTTTT.